This TCR beta chain is from a study of T cells in Graves' hyperthyroidism and ophthalmopathy. Whole-study results and caveats: In validation, the model predicted ophthalmopathy. These predictions came a median 6.5 months before onset.

This clonotype has at least ten counts. Its antigen is unidentified. Amplification targeted TCR beta CDR3 regions from RNA transcripts. First-round RT-PCR with HTBI primers amplified the TCR CDR3 region. TCRdb ran MiXCR on the multiplex PCR reads and lists one entry per CDR3 protein. This sample has 750,000 to 900,000 distinct CDR3 sequences; more than 30% occur once, and the top ten carry about 9%. The receptor was isolated from a man younger than 30 with Graves' hyperthyroidism. Material: blood.

CDR3 residues: CSAWTGGETQYF. Here the CDR3 DNA reads TGCAGTGCTTGGACAGGGGGAGAGACCCAGTACTTC. V and J are TRBV20-1 and TRBJ2-5, with 10 bases fitting TRBD1. The trim removed 5 bases at V and 4 bases at J, leaving 1 base unmatched. Germline V gene lookup returns CDR1 DFQATT and CDR2 SNEGSKA (reference sequence). The length of the CDR3 is 12 residues.